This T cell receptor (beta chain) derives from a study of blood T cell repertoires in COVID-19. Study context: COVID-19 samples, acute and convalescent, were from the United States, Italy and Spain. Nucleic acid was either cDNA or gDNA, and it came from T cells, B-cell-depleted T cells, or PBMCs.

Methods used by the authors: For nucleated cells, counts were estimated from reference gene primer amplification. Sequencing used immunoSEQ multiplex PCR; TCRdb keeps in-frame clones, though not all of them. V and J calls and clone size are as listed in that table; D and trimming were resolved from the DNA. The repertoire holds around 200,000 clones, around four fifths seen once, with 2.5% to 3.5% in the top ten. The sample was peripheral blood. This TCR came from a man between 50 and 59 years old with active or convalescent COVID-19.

CDR3 sequence reads: CASSRTRGGLYEQYF. CDR3 DNA sequence: TGTGCCAGCAGTAGGACTAGGGGGGGTCTATACGAGCAGTACTTC. V is TRBV6-5 and J is TRBJ2-7, with D maybe TRBD2 (7 bases). V lost 5 bases and J lost 4, with 18 bases in between. The germline V gene encodes CDR1 MNHEY and CDR2 SVGAGI. The CDR3 is made up of 15 amino acids.